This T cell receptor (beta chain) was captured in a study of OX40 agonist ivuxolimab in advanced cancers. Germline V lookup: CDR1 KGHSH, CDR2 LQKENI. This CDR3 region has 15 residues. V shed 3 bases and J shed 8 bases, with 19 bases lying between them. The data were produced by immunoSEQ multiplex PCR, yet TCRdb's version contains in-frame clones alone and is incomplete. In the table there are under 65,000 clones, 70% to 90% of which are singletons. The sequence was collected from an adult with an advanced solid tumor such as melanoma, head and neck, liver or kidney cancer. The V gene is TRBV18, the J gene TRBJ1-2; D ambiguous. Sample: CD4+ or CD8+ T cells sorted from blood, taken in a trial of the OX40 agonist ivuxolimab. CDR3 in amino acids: CASSPLARESNGYTF. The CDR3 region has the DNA TGTGCCAGCTCACCTTTGGCCCGGGAGAGTAACGGCTACACCTTC.